The 7 T cell receptor beta chains below all came from one sample that was sequenced in a study of memory CD4+ T cells and cytomegalovirus serostatus. Data came from immunoSEQ multiplex PCR; TCRdb stores just in-frame clones and leaves some out. Of some 41,000 clones in the sample, 76% were seen once. The sort gate was single viable CD3+CD4+CD8-CD45RO+ cells for memory CD4+ T cells. Material for sequencing was memory CD4+ T cells from blood. The receptors were gathered from an adult in good health and CMV-seronegative.

The V gene is TRBV7-2, the J gene TRBJ2-4, with 10 bases matching TRBD2. With 1 base clipped from V and 5 bases from J, the junction kept 5 bases outside the gene matches. The CDR3 has 16 amino acids. Per germline, CDR1 SGHTA and CDR2 FQGNSA. The CDR3 loop reads CASSLVRTSGQNIQYF. The DNA for the CDR3 is TGTGCCAGCAGCTTAGTTAGGACTAGCGGCCAAAACATTCAGTACTTC.

The chain is built from TRBV19 and TRBJ1-5; maybe TRBD1 (5 bases). Germline V lookup: CDR1 LNHDA, CDR2 SQIVND (reference sequence). V lost 1 base, J lost 5 bases, and 21 bases lay in between. The CDR3 runs 18 residues. DNA of the CDR3: TGTGCCAGTAGTATAGCCGGCAGGGTTCGGACGGAAGATCAGCCCCAGCATTTT. Its translation: CASSIAGRVRTEDQPQHF. The full variable domain, in which reference TRBV19 and TRBJ1-5 provide the parts outside the CDR3, is DGGITQSPKYLFRKEGQNVTLSCEQNLNHDAMYWYRQDPGQGLRLIYYSQIVNDFQKGDIAEGYSVSREKKESFPLTVTSAQKNPTAFYLCASSIAGRVRTEDQPQHFGDGTRLSIL.

The rearrangement joins TRBV4-3 to TRBJ1-1; D unresolved. The CDR3 runs to 12 residues. The V end lost 0 bases, the J end lost 11 bases, and 10 bases lay between the germline ends. The germline V gene encodes CDR1 LGHNA and CDR2 YSLEER. CDR3 DNA: TGCGCCAGCAGCCAAGATGGCAGGCGGGCTTTCTTT. It yields the protein CASSQDGRRAFF.

V and J are TRBV18 and TRBJ1-4; 8 nucleotides agree with TRBD1. The CDR3 runs 18 residues. After removal of 1 base from V and 6 bases from J, the junction contained 13 bases not matched to a gene. Germline CDR1 is KGHSH and CDR2 is LQKENI. The DNA of the CDR3 is TGTGCCAGCTCACCACGGATAGTTGTGGGGACAGGCGATGAAAAACTGTTTTTT. Its protein product is CASSPRIVVGTGDEKLFF.

As regards this clone: A read error may account for a junction end that differs from germline. This chain connects TRBV11-2 to TRBJ2-1; 8 bases agree with TRBD2. Germline CDR1 reads SGHAT; CDR2 reads FQNNGV. This CDR3 contains 11 residues. CDR3 sequence reads: CASSFSGEPFF. The CDR3 DNA reads as TGTGCCAGCAGCTTTAGCGGGGAGCCGTTCTTC.

The V call is TRBV11-1, the J call TRBJ2-7; D gene uncertain. The CDR3 is 13 amino acids. Trimming took 1 base from V and 5 from J, leaving 9 bases between them. The germline V gene has CDR1 SGHAT and CDR2 FQDESV (reference sequence). The CDR3 sequence: CASSLECRDEQYF. CDR3 coding DNA: TGTGCCAGCAGCTTAGAATGTCGTGACGAGCAGTACTTC.

A word on this clone: Other DNA sequences within the sample encode an identical CDR3. The DNA of the CDR3 is TGTGCCAGTAGTATTTTGGGAGAGACCCAGTACTTC. This codes for CASSILGETQYF. V gene TRBV19 combines with J gene TRBJ2-5; the D is unclear. Germline V gene sequence: CDR1 LNHDA, CDR2 SQIVND (reference sequence). The V end lost 3 bases, the J end lost 4 bases, and 6 bases lay between the germline ends. This CDR3 is 12 amino acids long.